This TCR beta chain derives from a study of CD8 T cells in Susac syndrome. Broader study findings: It was acknowledged in the study that its TCR sequencing and HLA analysis involved a relatively small number of individuals.

Sequencing of TCR beta was performed on blood CD8+ T cells and on blood CD4+ T cells. Isolation of CD8+ and CD4+ T cells was performed negatively, whereas enrichment of TEMRA cells was done by FACS. Reverse transcription used 0.5 to 1 ug RNA and random hexamers. Amplification of TCR beta CDR3 across 54 Vbeta and 13 Jbeta was performed with immunoSEQ multiplex PCR. TCRdb recomputed calls from the immunoSEQ multiplex PCR reads with MiXCR, one row per CDR3 protein. The sample records around 190,000 distinct CDR3 sequences, about 93% being singletons. About this clonotype itself: Its antigen remains unknown.

This CDR3 comprises 18 residues. Germline V gives CDR1 PRHDT, CDR2 FYEKMQ (reference sequence). V dropped 5 bases and J dropped 5; count of bases not matched to a gene: 10. Sequenced input: CD4+ T cells from PBMCs. The TCR comes from a human donor in good health. The rearrangement uses TRBV13 and TRBJ1-6; TRBD1 agrees at 12 bases. This CDR3 is CASSHTGTGGWDNSPLHF. Here the CDR3 DNA reads TGTGCCAGCAGCCATACCGGGACAGGGGGCTGGGATAATTCACCCCTCCACTTT.